This T cell receptor (beta chain) was recorded in a study of Ad26.COV2.S vaccination and SARS-CoV-2 variants. Study in general: Ad26.COV2.S given intramuscularly, once or twice 56 days apart. Study outcomes and limitations: Total T cell responses may have been underestimated by the TCR breadth and depth analyses. Similar non-spike TCR breadth was seen in vaccine and placebo recipients.

Only in-frame clones appear in the TCRdb table, and some are missing; sequencing was by immunoSEQ multiplex PCR. Here the sample spans about 480,000 clones, roughly 89% being singletons. This clone was detected only once. Its antigen is as yet unknown. V shed 7 bases and J shed 6 bases, with 20 bases lying between them. The CDR3 extends over 15 amino acids. CDR1 MNHEY and CDR2 SVGAGI come from the germline V gene. Stated treatment: around 19 received Ad26.COV2.S at low or high dose, single or two shots; 5 received placebo; per-sample allocation not given. At day 63 after the first vaccine or placebo injection, samples were drawn. Vaccination employed an Ad26 vector expressing the Wuhan-strain SARS-CoV-2 spike.

This TCR was sampled from a person aged 18-60 years who received the Ad26.COV2.S COVID-19 vaccine or a placebo. The genes are TRBV6-5 and TRBJ2-3, with a possible D match to TRBD2 (7 bases). Sequences were derived from peripheral blood, sampled in a trial of Ad26.COV2.S vaccine versus placebo. Here the CDR3 reads CASNLGRGTGDTQYF. The DNA for the CDR3 is TGTGCCAGCAACCTAGGGAGGGGGACGGGGGATACGCAGTATTTT.